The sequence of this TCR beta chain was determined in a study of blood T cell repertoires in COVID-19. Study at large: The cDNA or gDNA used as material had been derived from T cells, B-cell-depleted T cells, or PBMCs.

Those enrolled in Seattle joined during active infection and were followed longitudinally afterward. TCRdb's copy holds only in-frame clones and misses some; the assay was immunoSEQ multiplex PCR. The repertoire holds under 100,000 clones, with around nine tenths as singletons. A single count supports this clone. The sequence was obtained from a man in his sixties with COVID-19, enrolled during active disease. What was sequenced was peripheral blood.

The CDR3 sequence: CASSPPSSLRNEQFF. CDR3 coding DNA: TGTGCCAGCTCACCACCGAGTAGTCTCCGCAATGAGCAGTTCTTC. The chain couples TRBV18 to TRBJ2-1; D is unresolved. Germline CDR1 is KGHSH and CDR2 is LQKENI. V lost 0 bases and J lost 6, with 12 bases in between. The CDR3 spans 15 residues.